This T cell receptor beta chain was recorded in a study of cytomegalovirus exposure and HLA in healthy donors. On the study more broadly: Unique TCR beta sequences numbering fewer than 130 million came from 150 million to 200 million T cells in an earlier analysis. The study's findings and limits: The study listed around 150 cytomegalovirus-associated TCR beta chains. Presence/absence results assume similar sequencing depth per donor, which may not hold.

CDR1 is MNHEY and CDR2 is SVGAGI in the germline V gene. CDR3 length: 14 amino acids. The V and J ends lost 7 bases and 6 bases, in that order; junction bases with no gene match: 10. This clone was recorded a few times. What it binds is not known. PCR amplification relied on 60 Vbeta primers (plus 13 Jbeta primers). The repertoire was sequenced with immunoSEQ multiplex PCR; TCRdb's copy has only in-frame clones and lacks some. The sample yields some 120,000 clones, 81% seen once. The chain combines TRBV6-5 with TRBJ2-7; TRBD1 matches at 9 bases. The sequence was collected from a woman aged 25-40 years in good health and CMV-seronegative. Sequencing used PBMCs. The CDR3 nucleotides are TGTGCCAGCACTCTACTACAGGGGGCGAGCGAGCAGTACTTC. Protein sequence: CASTLLQGASEQYF.